This entry features one T cell receptor beta chain sequence. The data were taken from a study of type 1 regulatory T cells. Background on the study: T-allo10 is a Tr1-enriched, alloantigen-specific CD4 T cell product made in vitro.

TCRdb re-called the reads with MiXCR, one entry per CDR3 protein. The sample contains about 97,000 distinct CDR3 sequences, roughly 28% of which appear only once. Trimming shortened V by 7 bases and J by 5 bases, and 8 bases separated the two germline ends. The CDR3 has 10 amino acids. Looked up from germline, CDR1 is SQVTM and CDR2 is ANQGSEA. The chain employs TRBV29-1 and TRBJ2-5; D unresolved. Sequences were obtained from CD4+ T cells, either the whole sample or a sorted fraction (not recorded which). This TCR came from a human donor in good health. The DNA for the CDR3 is TGCAGCGCTGCCGTGGAGACCCAGTACTTC. It is translated as CSAAVETQYF.